This entry lists 20 T cell receptor beta chains sequenced from one sample in a study of molecular identifiers for immune sequencing clone quantification. Each CDR3 protein is one row after TCRdb ran MiXCR on the PCR reads. Among 490,000 or so distinct CDR3 sequences listed, about 25% were seen once. What was sequenced was naive CD8+ T cells from blood, with Jurkat cell RNA spiked in. Described subset: FACS-sorted CD8+CD4-CCR7+CD45RA+ naive T cells. The source of these receptors is a human donor in good health. Some libraries in this study had Jurkat cell RNA spiked in.

The chain has TRBV6-2 or TRBV6-3 and TRBJ1-5; D gene uncertain. This CDR3 contains 15 residues. V lost 6 bases to trimming and J lost 1 base, with 13 bases between them. Germline V gives CDR1 MNHEY, CDR2 SVGEGT. DNA for the CDR3: TGTGCCAGCAGCTCCCAGTGGGCCAGCAATCAGCCCCAGCATTTT. This codes for CASSSQWASNQPQHF.

For this clonotype: A read error may produce the germline difference seen at one junction end. The gene calls are TRBV7-3 and TRBJ2-2, with a weak D call TRBD2 (6 bases). Looked up from germline, CDR1 is SGHTA and CDR2 is FQGTGA. The length of the CDR3 is 17 residues. The CDR3 nucleotides read TGTGCCAGCAGCTTAACGGGACGAGGAGGCACCACCGGGGGGCTGTTTTTT. Its protein is CASSLTGRGGTTGGLFF.

This sequence joins TRBV5-8 and TRBJ2-7; no clear D gene. Germline values: CDR1 SGHTS, CDR2 YDEGEE. The V end lost 0 bases, the J end lost 2 bases, and 9 bases lay between the germline ends. The CDR3 extends over 14 amino acids. Here the CDR3 DNA reads TGTGCCAGCAGCTTGGTGGGCCTACCCTACGAGCAGTACTTC. This codes for CASSLVGLPYEQYF.

Details on this clonotype: A read error may be the cause here, since a much bigger clone is one base away. This rearrangement joins TRBV15 to TRBJ1-1; TRBD1 matches 9 bases. Germline loops: CDR1 LNHNV, CDR2 YYDKDF (reference sequence). The CDR3 covers 15 residues. Here the CDR3 reads CASSRLGQGFAEAFF. CDR3 coding DNA: TGTGCCTCCAGCAGACTGGGACAGGGTTTCGCTGAAGCTTTCTTT.

The chain is built from TRBV9 and TRBJ1-1; TRBD1 matches 8 bases. This CDR3 has 15 amino acids. J gave up 3 bases and V 4 bases, and 8 bases lay outside the gene matches. Germline V gene data show CDR1 as SGDLS and CDR2 as YYNGEE. CDR3: CASSPRGGQDTEAFF. The CDR3 region has the DNA TGTGCCAGCAGCCCCAGGGGGGGACAGGACACTGAAGCTTTCTTT.

This clonotype was counted only a few times. J is TRBJ2-7 and V is TRBV11-2; D unresolved. The V gene's germline CDR1 is SGHAT and CDR2 FQNNGV. There are 14 residues in the CDR3. Trimming took off 1 base at V and 4 bases at J, with 11 bases between the two ends. The CDR3 reads CASSLVGPAYEQYF. The CDR3 DNA is TGTGCCAGCAGCTTAGTCGGGCCAGCTTACGAGCAGTACTTC. Full variable domain (rest looked up from reference TRBV11-2 and TRBJ2-7): EAGVAQSPRYKIIEKRQSVAFWCNPISGHATLYWYQQILGQGPKLLIQFQNNGVVDDSQLPKDRFSAERLKGVDSTLKIQPAKLEDSAVYLCASSLVGPAYEQYFGPGTRLTVT.

About this clonotype itself: A read error may explain this, as a much larger clone is one base away. This chain joins TRBV7-6 and TRBJ2-3, with 7 bases fitting TRBD2. V trimming: 4 bases; J trimming: 8 bases; junction bases outside the gene matches: 18. Germline V gives CDR1 SGHVS, CDR2 FNYEAQ. This CDR3 comprises 17 residues. The CDR3 spells CASSSLAGGSLNSTQYF. DNA for the CDR3: TGTGCCAGCAGCTCCCTGGCTGGCGGGAGTTTGAATAGTACGCAGTATTTT.

To note about this clonotype: This may come from a read error, since a much larger clone is one base off. This sequence joins TRBV14 and TRBJ1-2; D not resolved. The CDR3 has 13 amino acids. V lost 4 bases and J lost 6, with 12 bases in between. CDR1 and CDR2 (germline): SGHDN, FVKESK. The DNA for the CDR3 is TGTGCCAGCAGCCGAGTTCTGGGGAATGGCTACACCTTC. As protein: CASSRVLGNGYTF.

CDR3 sequence: CSAPTSGRTLRTDTQYF. In DNA, the CDR3 is TGCAGTGCGCCGACTAGCGGGAGGACCCTACGCACAGATACGCAGTATTTT. This chain links TRBV20-1 with TRBJ2-3, with 13 bases aligning to TRBD2. Germline-derived CDR1 and CDR2 are DFQATT and SNEGSKA (reference sequence). The length of the CDR3 is 17 residues. The trim removed 6 bases at V and 1 base at J, leaving 10 bases unmatched.

A few counts support this clonotype. V is TRBV27 and J is TRBJ1-1; TRBD1 is a possible D gene (6 bases). The length of the CDR3 is 14 residues. In germline, CDR1 is MNHEY, CDR2 SMNVEV (reference sequence). V was clipped by 2 bases and J by 4 bases, with 11 bases between them. Here the CDR3 DNA reads TGTGCCAGCAGTTTACGGGGGCGCGGCACTGAAGCTTTCTTT. Translating gives CASSLRGRGTEAFF.

A single count supports this clonotype. A much larger clone is a single base away; this may be a read error. The rearrangement uses TRBV12-3 or TRBV12-4 and TRBJ1-1; possible D gene TRBD1, 6 bases. The CDR3 runs 13 residues. Trimming took off 10 bases at V and 11 bases at J, with 23 bases between the two ends. This chain's CDR3 is CATGNTSGAQAFF. The DNA of the CDR3 is TGTGCCACCGGTAACACATCGGGGGCGCAGGCTTTCTTT.

At least ten counts were recorded for this clonotype. V is TRBV6-5 and J is TRBJ2-1, with D possibly matching TRBD2 (5 bases). Trimming took off 0 bases at V and 8 bases at J, with 23 bases between the two ends. CDR3 length: 18 amino acids. Per germline, CDR1 MNHEY and CDR2 SVGAGI. CDR3 nucleotides: TGTGCCAGCAGTTACTCGAGGCCCGCCGGCCCTAGCATGGATGAGCAGTTCTTC. Translated, it gives CASSYSRPAGPSMDEQFF.

As concerns this clonotype: A read error may explain this, as a much larger clone is one base away. The chain employs TRBV12-3 or TRBV12-4 and TRBJ2-1, with D possibly matching TRBD2 (7 bases). The CDR3 totals 16 residues. Trimming cost V 6 bases and J 13 bases, with 28 bases left between them. CDR3 protein: CASRQWGGAGKENQFF. DNA for the CDR3: TGTGCCAGCAGGCAATGGGGGGGGGCAGGGAAAGAGAATCAGTTCTTC.

This clonotype was picked up one time. With a much larger clone just one base away, this may be a read error. The chain employs TRBV27 and TRBJ2-7; D remains unclear. The CDR3 extends over 13 amino acids. The germline gives CDR1 MNHEY, CDR2 SMNVEV (reference sequence). CDR3 residues: CASSLGPYYEQHF. As DNA, the CDR3 is TGTGCCAGCAGTTTAGGGCCGTACTACGAGCAGCACTTC.

This clonotype has ten or more counts. This chain joins TRBV29-1 and TRBJ2-5, with unresolved D. Germline CDR1 and CDR2: SQVTM and ANQGSEA. Deletions cut 0 bases from V and 5 bases from J, with 10 bases between. The CDR3 is 13 amino acids. CDR3 protein: CSVEDYGYETQYF. Here the CDR3 DNA reads TGCAGCGTTGAAGATTACGGTTACGAGACCCAGTACTTC. Complete variable domain (other parts from reference TRBV29-1 and TRBJ2-5): SAVISQKPSRDICQRGTSLTIQCQVDSQVTMMFWYRQQPGQSLTLIATANQGSEATYESGFVIDKFPISRPNLTFSTLTVSNMSPEDSSIYLCSVEDYGYETQYFGPGTRLLVL.

A few counts support this clonotype. The rearrangement uses TRBV9 and TRBJ2-3; TRBD2 aligns across 8 bases. The germline V gene has CDR1 SGDLS and CDR2 YYNGEE. The CDR3 spans 17 residues. The V gene end was trimmed by 0 bases and the J gene end by 4 bases; junction bases not matched to a gene: 10. The CDR3 sequence is CASSVGGGPVSADTQYF. CDR3 in DNA: TGTGCCAGCAGCGTAGGCGGGGGGCCCGTGTCCGCAGATACGCAGTATTTT.

This clonotype was found many times. The chain recombines TRBV4-1 with TRBJ2-3; D possibly corresponds to TRBD2 (5 bases). The CDR3 runs to 15 residues. Germline CDR1 is MGHRA and CDR2 is YSYEKL. Trimming removed 0 bases from V and 4 bases from J, with 11 bases in between. CDR3 sequence reads: CASSQDPRGSDTQYF. The CDR3 DNA is TGCGCCAGCAGCCAAGATCCTCGGGGTTCAGATACGCAGTATTTT.

Comments on this clonotype: Because the CDR3 is missing its conserved closing phenylalanine or tryptophan, this is likely a read error. This chain joins TRBV27 and TRBJ2-2, with TRBD1 as a possible D gene (6 bases). The CDR3 totals 14 residues. The V and J ends lost 5 bases and 2 bases respectively, with 9 bases between them. Germline V gene data show CDR1 as MNHEY and CDR2 as SMNVEV (reference sequence). The chain's CDR3 is CASSHGTNTGELFL. The CDR3 region has the DNA TGTGCCAGCAGTCACGGGACAAACACCGGGGAGCTGTTTCTT.

V gene TRBV27 combines with J gene TRBJ1-1; 9 positions agree with TRBD1. V was pared by 6 bases and J by 9 bases, with 14 bases of the junction left unmatched. The CDR3 length is 15 residues. In germline, CDR1 is MNHEY, CDR2 SMNVEV (reference sequence). The CDR3 DNA follows: TGTGCCAGCAGCGACTGGACAGGGGCGGTTAAACAAGCTTTCTTT. It yields the protein CASSDWTGAVKQAFF.

To note about this clonotype: This could be a read error, since a much larger clone is one nucleotide away. V is TRBV11-2 and J is TRBJ2-1; the match to TRBD2 covers 9 bases. Germline V gene lookup returns CDR1 SGHAT and CDR2 FQNNGV. The CDR3 runs 15 residues. The V gene end was trimmed by 2 bases and the J gene end by 5 bases; junction bases not matched to a gene: 4. CDR3 nucleotide sequence: TGTGCCAGCAGCTTATTTAGCGGGAGCCACAATGAGCAGTTCTTC. It yields the protein CASSLFSGSHNEQFF.